This is a list of T cell receptor beta chains from one sample in a study of T cell responses to AZD1222 COVID-19 vaccine. The repertoire was sequenced with immunoSEQ multiplex PCR; TCRdb's copy has only in-frame clones and lacks some. The repertoire includes around 120,000 clones, approximately 90% of them detected once, and around 8.2% sits in the top ten. Sample: peripheral blood, taken 28 days after the second AZD1222 dose. These receptors originate from an adult who received the AZD1222 COVID-19 vaccine. Both conserved end residues are part of each CDR3. Fields, in order: D gene, J gene, V gene, clone size, CDR3 protein, CDR3 DNA. D genes are given only for firm matches. Only part of the rows carry a size: once, few, many, or a class if the clone is expanded.

D: .; J: TRBJ1-1; V: TRBV5-1; size: .; CDR3: CASSFQINTEAFF; DNA: TGCGCCAGCAGTTTTCAAATCAACACTGAAGCTTTCTTT
D: .; J: TRBJ1-5; V: TRBV28; size: .; CDR3: CASSLSGQPQHF; DNA: TGTGCCAGCAGTTTATCAGGACAGCCCCAGCATTTT
D: TRBD2; J: TRBJ2-1; V: TRBV5-1; size: .; CDR3: CASSQERGTYNEQFF; DNA: TGCGCCAGCAGCCAGGAGCGGGGAACCTACAATGAGCAGTTCTTC
D: .; J: TRBJ1-5; V: TRBV3-1/TRBV3-2; size: once; CDR3: CASSQGQARNQPQHF; DNA: TGTGCCAGCAGCCAAGGACAGGCCCGCAATCAGCCCCAGCATTTT
D: TRBD1; J: TRBJ2-3; V: TRBV5-1; size: .; CDR3: CASSLGGTERTDTQYF; DNA: TGCGCCAGCAGCTTGGGGGGGACAGAACGCACAGATACGCAGTATTTT
D: .; J: TRBJ1-2; V: TRBV6-5; size: .; CDR3: CASRISGYDHGYTF; DNA: TGTGCCAGCAGGATAAGTGGCTACGACCATGGCTACACCTTC
D: TRBD2; J: TRBJ2-3; V: TRBV3-1/TRBV3-2; size: .; CDR3: CASSQEWREGRPDTQYF; DNA: TGTGCCAGCAGCCAAGAATGGCGGGAGGGCCGACCAGATACGCAGTATTTT
D: .; J: TRBJ1-1; V: TRBV3-1/TRBV3-2; size: .; CDR3: CASSDTTGIEAFF; DNA: TGTGCCAGCAGCGATACAACAGGGATAGAAGCTTTCTTT
D: .; J: TRBJ1-2; V: TRBV29-1; size: .; CDR3: CSVEPWERSYTF; DNA: TGCAGCGTTGAACCCTGGGAACGGAGCTACACCTTC
D: .; J: TRBJ1-5; V: TRBV10-2; size: .; CDR3: CASINTLYSNQPQHF; DNA: TGCGCCAGCATTAATACCCTATATAGCAATCAGCCCCAGCATTTT
D: TRBD2; J: TRBJ2-2; V: TRBV11-2; size: .; CDR3: CASSSTLGLAGVTGELFF; DNA: TGTGCCAGCAGCTCAACCTTGGGACTAGCGGGAGTCACCGGGGAGCTGTTTTTT
D: .; J: TRBJ2-2; V: TRBV27; size: .; CDR3: CASTSGWDTGELFF; DNA: TGTGCCAGCACCTCAGGGTGGGACACCGGGGAGCTGTTTTTT
D: .; J: TRBJ2-3; V: TRBV12-2; size: .; CDR3: CASRLAFVRAQSSTDTQYF; DNA: TGTGCAAGTCGCTTAGCGTTCGTGCGTGCACAGTCAAGCACAGATACGCAGTATTTT
D: TRBD1; J: TRBJ2-5; V: TRBV6-5; size: .; CDR3: CASSSRQGQETQYF; DNA: TGTGCCAGCAGTTCCCGACAGGGACAAGAGACCCAGTACTTC
D: .; J: TRBJ1-2; V: TRBV11-2; size: .; CDR3: CASSENGFGYTF; DNA: TGTGCCAGCAGTGAAAATGGGTTTGGCTACACCTTC
D: .; J: TRBJ2-5; V: TRBV27; size: .; CDR3: CASRASPAGYQETQYF; DNA: TGTGCCAGCAGGGCGTCACCCGCTGGGTACCAAGAGACCCAGTACTTC
D: .; J: TRBJ2-7; V: TRBV13; size: .; CDR3: CASSLGSYEQYF; DNA: TGTGCCAGCAGCTTAGGGTCCTACGAGCAGTACTTC
D: .; J: TRBJ1-2; V: TRBV28; size: .; CDR3: CASSQNYGYTF; DNA: TGTGCCAGCAGCCAAAACTATGGCTACACCTTC
D: TRBD2; J: TRBJ2-5; V: TRBV28; size: .; CDR3: CASSLVVASGGATFRETQYF; DNA: TGTGCCAGCAGTTTAGTGGTTGCTAGCGGGGGGGCCACGTTTCGGGAGACCCAGTACTTC
D: .; J: TRBJ1-2; V: TRBV19; size: .; CDR3: CASNPSGANYGYTF; DNA: TGTGCCAGTAATCCATCGGGGGCTAACTATGGCTACACCTTC
D: .; J: TRBJ1-6; V: TRBV5-4; size: .; CDR3: CATTTGVMDSPLHF; DNA: TGTGCCACCACGACGGGGGTAATGGATTCACCCCTCCACTTT
D: .; J: TRBJ2-4; V: TRBV11-2; size: .; CDR3: CASRADSDDIQYF; DNA: TGTGCCAGCCGGGCCGATTCAGACGACATTCAGTACTTC
D: .; J: TRBJ2-7; V: TRBV5-8; size: .; CDR3: CASSLERNEQYF; DNA: TGTGCCAGCAGCTTGGAAAGGAACGAGCAGTACTTC
D: .; J: TRBJ1-5; V: TRBV5-1; size: .; CDR3: CASSRGDNSGNQPQHF; DNA: TGCGCCAGCAGCCGGGGGGACAACTCAGGCAATCAGCCCCAGCATTTT
D: .; J: TRBJ2-2; V: TRBV19; size: .; CDR3: CASSMGTGELFF; DNA: TGTGCCAGTAGTATGGGGACAGGGGAGCTGTTTTTT
D: .; J: TRBJ1-3; V: TRBV5-5; size: .; CDR3: CASSHLRSSSGNTIYF; DNA: TGTGCCAGCAGCCACTTAAGGTCTAGCTCTGGAAACACCATATATTTT
D: .; J: TRBJ2-1; V: TRBV6-5; size: .; CDR3: CASSYSGGLLNEQFF; DNA: TGTGCCAGCAGTTACTCGGGGGGGCTTCTTAATGAGCAGTTCTTC
D: TRBD1; J: TRBJ2-3; V: TRBV18; size: .; CDR3: CASSGRQGTSTDTQYF; DNA: TGTGCCAGCTCAGGACGACAGGGTACTAGCACAGATACGCAGTATTTT
D: .; J: TRBJ2-7; V: TRBV11-3; size: .; CDR3: CASSLGRDPSYEQYF; DNA: TGTGCCAGCAGCTTAGGTCGGGACCCCTCCTACGAGCAGTACTTC
D: TRBD2; J: TRBJ2-5; V: TRBV5-1; size: once; CDR3: CASSLGLAGGSKETQYF; DNA: TGCGCCAGCAGCTTGGGACTAGCGGGGGGCTCAAAAGAGACCCAGTACTTC
D: .; J: TRBJ1-2; V: TRBV28; size: .; CDR3: CASSIDNYGYTF; DNA: TGTGCCAGCAGTATTGACAACTATGGCTACACCTTC
D: .; J: TRBJ1-2; V: TRBV18; size: .; CDR3: CASSPQAGETYGYTF; DNA: TGTGCCAGCTCACCACAGGCAGGCGAGACCTATGGCTACACCTTC
D: .; J: TRBJ2-5; V: TRBV9; size: .; CDR3: CASSPVGGVALKQETQYF; DNA: TGTGCCAGCAGCCCGGTTGGTGGGGTGGCACTAAAACAAGAGACCCAGTACTTC
D: .; J: TRBJ2-5; V: TRBV7-2; size: .; CDR3: CASREPGRETQYF; DNA: TGTGCCAGCAGAGAGCCAGGGAGGGAGACCCAGTACTTC
D: .; J: TRBJ1-1; V: TRBV11-2; size: .; CDR3: CASSLLQGNGAFF; DNA: TGTGCCAGCAGCTTATTACAGGGTAATGGGGCTTTCTTT